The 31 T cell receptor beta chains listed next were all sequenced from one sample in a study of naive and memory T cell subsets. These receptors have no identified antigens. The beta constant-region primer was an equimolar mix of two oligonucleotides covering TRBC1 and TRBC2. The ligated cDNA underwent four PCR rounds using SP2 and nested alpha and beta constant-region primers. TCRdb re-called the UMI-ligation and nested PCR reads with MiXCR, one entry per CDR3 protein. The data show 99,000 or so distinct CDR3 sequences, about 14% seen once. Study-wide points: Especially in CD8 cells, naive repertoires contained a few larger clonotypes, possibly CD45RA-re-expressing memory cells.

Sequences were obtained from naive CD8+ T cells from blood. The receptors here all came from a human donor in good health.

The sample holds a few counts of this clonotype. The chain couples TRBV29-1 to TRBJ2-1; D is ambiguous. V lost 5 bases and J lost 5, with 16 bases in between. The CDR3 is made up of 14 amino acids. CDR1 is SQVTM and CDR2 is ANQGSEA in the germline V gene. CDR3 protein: CSVKGRASDNEQFF. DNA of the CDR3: TGCAGCGTTAAGGGTCGGGCGAGTGACAATGAGCAGTTCTTC.

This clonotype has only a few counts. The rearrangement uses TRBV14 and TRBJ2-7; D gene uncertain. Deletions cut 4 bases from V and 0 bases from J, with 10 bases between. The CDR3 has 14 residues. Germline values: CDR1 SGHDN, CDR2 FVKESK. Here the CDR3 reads CASSLGRFSYEQYF. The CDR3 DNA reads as TGTGCCAGCAGCCTAGGACGTTTCTCCTACGAGCAGTACTTC.

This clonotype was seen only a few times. Here the CDR3 DNA reads TGTGCCTGGAGTCCGGGACCTAAATACGAGCAGTACTTC. It yields the protein CAWSPGPKYEQYF. The chain joins TRBV30 to TRBJ2-7; perhaps D is TRBD1 or TRBD2 (5 bases each). This CDR3 contains 13 residues. Germline CDR1 reads GTSNPN; CDR2 reads SVGIG (reference sequence). Trimming cost V 2 bases and J 4 bases, with 12 bases left between them.

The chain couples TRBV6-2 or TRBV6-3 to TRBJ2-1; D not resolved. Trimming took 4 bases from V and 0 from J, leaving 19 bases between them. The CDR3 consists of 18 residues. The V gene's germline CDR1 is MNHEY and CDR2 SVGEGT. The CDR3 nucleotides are TGTGCCAGCAGTTCCCCGATACCAGGCTACGGCTCCTACAATGAGCAGTTCTTC. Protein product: CASSSPIPGYGSYNEQFF.

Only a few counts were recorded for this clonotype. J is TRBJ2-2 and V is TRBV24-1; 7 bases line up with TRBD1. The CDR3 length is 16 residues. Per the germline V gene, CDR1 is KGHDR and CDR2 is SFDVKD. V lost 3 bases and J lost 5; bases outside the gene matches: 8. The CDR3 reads CATSDLRQGVTGELFF. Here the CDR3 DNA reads TGTGCCACCAGTGATCTCAGACAGGGTGTGACCGGGGAGCTGTTTTTT.

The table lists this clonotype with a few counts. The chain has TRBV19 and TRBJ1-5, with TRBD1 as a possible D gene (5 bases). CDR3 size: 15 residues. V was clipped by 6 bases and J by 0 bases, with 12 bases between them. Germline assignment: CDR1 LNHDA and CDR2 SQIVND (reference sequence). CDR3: CASSETGNSNQPQHF. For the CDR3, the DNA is TGTGCCAGTAGCGAAACAGGTAATAGCAATCAGCCCCAGCATTTT.

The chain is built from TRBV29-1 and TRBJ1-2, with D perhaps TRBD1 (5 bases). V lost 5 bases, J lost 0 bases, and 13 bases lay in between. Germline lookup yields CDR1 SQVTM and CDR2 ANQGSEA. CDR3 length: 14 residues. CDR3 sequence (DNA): TGCAGCGTTCATCGACAGCCTCCTAACTATGGCTACACCTTC. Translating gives CSVHRQPPNYGYTF.

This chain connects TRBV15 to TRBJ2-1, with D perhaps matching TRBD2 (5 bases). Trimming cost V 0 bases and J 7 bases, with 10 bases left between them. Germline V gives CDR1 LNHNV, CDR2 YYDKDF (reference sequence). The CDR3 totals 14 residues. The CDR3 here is CATSREVAGNEQFF. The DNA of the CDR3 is TGTGCCACCAGCAGAGAGGTGGCGGGTAATGAGCAGTTCTTC.

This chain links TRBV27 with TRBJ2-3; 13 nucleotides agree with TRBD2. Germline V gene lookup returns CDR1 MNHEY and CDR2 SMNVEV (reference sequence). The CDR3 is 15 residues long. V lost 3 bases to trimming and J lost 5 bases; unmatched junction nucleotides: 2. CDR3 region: CASSFTSGGGDTQYF. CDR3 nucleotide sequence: TGTGCCAGCAGTTTTACTAGCGGGGGGGGAGATACGCAGTATTTT.

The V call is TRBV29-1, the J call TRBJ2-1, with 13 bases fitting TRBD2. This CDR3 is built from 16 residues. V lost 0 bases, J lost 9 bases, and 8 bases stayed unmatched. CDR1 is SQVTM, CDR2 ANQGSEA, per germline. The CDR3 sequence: CSVEDLVGLAGVEQFF. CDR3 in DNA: TGCAGCGTTGAAGATCTTGTAGGACTAGCGGGAGTTGAGCAGTTCTTC.

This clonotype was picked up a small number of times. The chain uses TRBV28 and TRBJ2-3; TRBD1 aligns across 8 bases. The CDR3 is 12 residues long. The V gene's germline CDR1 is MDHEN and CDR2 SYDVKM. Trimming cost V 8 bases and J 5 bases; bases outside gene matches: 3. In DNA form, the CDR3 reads TGTGCCAGCGAACAGGGGGGAGATACGCAGTATTTT. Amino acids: CASEQGGDTQYF.

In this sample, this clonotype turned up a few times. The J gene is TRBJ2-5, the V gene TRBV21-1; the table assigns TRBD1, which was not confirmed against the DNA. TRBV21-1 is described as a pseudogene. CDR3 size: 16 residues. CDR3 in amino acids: CASSKVRGQLQETQYF. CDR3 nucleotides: TGTGCCAGCAGCAAAGTAAGGGGACAGCTACAAGAGACCCAGTACTTC.

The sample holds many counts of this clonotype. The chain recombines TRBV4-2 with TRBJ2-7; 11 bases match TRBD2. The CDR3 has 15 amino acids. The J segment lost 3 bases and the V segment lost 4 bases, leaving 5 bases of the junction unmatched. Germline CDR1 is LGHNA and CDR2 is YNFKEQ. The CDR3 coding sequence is TGTGCCAGCAGCCCTAATCTAGCGGGGGGCTACGAGCAGTACTTC. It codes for CASSPNLAGGYEQYF.

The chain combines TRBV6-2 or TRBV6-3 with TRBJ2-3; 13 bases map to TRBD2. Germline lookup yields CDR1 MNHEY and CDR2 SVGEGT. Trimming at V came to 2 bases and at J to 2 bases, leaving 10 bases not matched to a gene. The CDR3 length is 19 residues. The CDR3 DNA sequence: TGTGCCAGCAGTTACCAGAGACTAGCGGGGGGCCAACCCACAGATACGCAGTATTTT. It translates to CASSYQRLAGGQPTDTQYF.

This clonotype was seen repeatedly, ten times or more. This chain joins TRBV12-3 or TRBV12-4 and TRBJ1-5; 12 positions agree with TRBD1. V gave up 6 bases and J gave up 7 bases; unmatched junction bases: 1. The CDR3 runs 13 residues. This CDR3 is CASRGQGAQPQHF. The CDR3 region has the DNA TGTGCCAGCAGGGGACAGGGGGCGCAGCCCCAGCATTTT.

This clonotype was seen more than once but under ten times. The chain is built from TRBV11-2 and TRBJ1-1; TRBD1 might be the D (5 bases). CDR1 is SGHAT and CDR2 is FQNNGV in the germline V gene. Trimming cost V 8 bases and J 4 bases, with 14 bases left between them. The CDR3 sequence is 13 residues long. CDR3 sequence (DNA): TGTGCCAGCTCCTCCGGGGGGAGCACTGAAGCTTTCTTT. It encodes CASSSGGSTEAFF.

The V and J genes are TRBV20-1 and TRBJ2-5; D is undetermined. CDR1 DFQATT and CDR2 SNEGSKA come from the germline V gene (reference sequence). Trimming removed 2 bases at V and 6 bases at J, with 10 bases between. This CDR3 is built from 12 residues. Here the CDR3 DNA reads TGCAGTGCTAGACCGACTGAGCAGACCCAGTACTTC. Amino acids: CSARPTEQTQYF.

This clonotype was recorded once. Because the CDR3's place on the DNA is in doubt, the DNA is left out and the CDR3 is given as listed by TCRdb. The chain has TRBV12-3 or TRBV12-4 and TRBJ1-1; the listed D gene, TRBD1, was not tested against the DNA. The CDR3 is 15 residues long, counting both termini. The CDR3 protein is CASSSSSGINTEAFF.

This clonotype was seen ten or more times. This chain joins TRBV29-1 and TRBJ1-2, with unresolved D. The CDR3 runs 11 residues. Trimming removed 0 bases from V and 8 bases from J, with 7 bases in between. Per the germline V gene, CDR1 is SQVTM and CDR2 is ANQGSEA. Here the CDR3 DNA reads TGCAGCGTTGAAGATCGAGGAGGCTACACCTTC. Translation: CSVEDRGGYTF.

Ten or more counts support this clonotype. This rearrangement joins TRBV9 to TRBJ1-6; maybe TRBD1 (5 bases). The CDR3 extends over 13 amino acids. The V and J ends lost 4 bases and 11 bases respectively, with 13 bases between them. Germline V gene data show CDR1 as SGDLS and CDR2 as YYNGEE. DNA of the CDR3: TGTGCCAGCAGCTGGGACGGCGCCGCACCCCTCCACTTT. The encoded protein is CASSWDGAAPLHF. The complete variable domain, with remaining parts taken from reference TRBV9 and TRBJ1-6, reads DSGVTQTPKHLITATGQRVTLRCSPRSGDLSVYWYQQSLDQGLQFLIQYYNGEERAKGNILERFSAQQFPDLHSELNLSSLELGDSALYFCASSWDGAAPLHFGNGTRLTVT.

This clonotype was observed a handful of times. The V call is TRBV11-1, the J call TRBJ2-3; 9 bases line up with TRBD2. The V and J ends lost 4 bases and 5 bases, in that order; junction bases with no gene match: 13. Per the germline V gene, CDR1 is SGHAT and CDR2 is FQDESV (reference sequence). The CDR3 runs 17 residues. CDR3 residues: CASSSRVGSGRGDTQYF. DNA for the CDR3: TGTGCCAGCAGCTCTCGCGTAGGTAGCGGGAGAGGAGATACGCAGTATTTT.

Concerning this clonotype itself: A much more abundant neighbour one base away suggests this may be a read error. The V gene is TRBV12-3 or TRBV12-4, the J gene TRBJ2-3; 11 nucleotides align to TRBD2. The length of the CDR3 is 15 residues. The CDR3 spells CASSFGTSGTDSQYF. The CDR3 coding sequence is TGTGCCAGCAGTTTTGGGACTAGCGGCACAGATTCGCAGTATTTT.

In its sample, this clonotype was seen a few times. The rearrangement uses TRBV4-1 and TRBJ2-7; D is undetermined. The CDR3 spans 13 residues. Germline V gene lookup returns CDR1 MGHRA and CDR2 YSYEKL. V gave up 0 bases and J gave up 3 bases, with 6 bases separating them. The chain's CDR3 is CASSQDFSYEQYF. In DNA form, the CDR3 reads TGCGCCAGCAGCCAAGACTTTAGCTACGAGCAGTACTTC.

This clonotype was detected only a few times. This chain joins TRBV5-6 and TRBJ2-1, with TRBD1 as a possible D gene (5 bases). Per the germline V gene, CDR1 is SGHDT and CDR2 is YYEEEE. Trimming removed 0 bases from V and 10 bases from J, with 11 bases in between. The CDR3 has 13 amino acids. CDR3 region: CASSLEDDSEQFF. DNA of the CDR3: TGTGCCAGCAGCTTGGAGGATGACAGCGAGCAGTTCTTC.

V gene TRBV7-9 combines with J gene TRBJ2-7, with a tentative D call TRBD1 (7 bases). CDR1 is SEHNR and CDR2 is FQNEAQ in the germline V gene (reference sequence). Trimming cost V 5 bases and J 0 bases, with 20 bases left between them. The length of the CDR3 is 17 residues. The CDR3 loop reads CASSTRGSGQFSYEQYF. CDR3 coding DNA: TGTGCCAGCAGCACACGGGGGTCGGGACAGTTCTCCTACGAGCAGTACTTC. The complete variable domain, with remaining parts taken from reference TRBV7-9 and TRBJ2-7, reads DTGVSQNPRHKITKRGQNVTFRCDPISEHNRLYWYRQTLGQGPEFLTYFQNEAQLEKSRLLSDRFSAERPKGSFSTLEIQRTEQGDSAMYLCASSTRGSGQFSYEQYFGPGTRLTVT.

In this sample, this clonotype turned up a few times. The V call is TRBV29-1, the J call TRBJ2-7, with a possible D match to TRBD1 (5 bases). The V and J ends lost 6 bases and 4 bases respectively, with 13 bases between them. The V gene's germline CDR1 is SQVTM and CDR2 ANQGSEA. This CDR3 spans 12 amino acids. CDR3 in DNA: TGCAGCGTCTCGGACAAGGAGTACGAGCAGTACTTC. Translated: CSVSDKEYEQYF.

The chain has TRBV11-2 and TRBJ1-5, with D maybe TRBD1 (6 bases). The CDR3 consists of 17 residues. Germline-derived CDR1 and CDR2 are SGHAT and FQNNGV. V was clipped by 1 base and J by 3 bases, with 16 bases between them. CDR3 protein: CASSLGGHSPPNQPQHF. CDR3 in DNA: TGTGCCAGCAGCTTAGGGGGGCACAGTCCCCCCAATCAGCCCCAGCATTTT.

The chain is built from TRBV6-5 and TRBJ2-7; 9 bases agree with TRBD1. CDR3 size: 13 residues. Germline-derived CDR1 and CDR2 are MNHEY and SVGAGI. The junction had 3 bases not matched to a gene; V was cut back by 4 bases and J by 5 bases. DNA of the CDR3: TGTGCCAGCAGTTCCCGGACAGGGGACGAGCAGTACTTC. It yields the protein CASSSRTGDEQYF.

The CDR3 DNA is TGCGCCAGCAGCTTGGCCTCAGGCCAGCGCGAGCAGTACTTC. Translated: CASSLASGQREQYF. The chain links TRBV5-1 to TRBJ2-7; D unclear. V lost 0 bases and J lost 6, with 13 bases in between. Germline CDR1 SGHRS, CDR2 YFSETQ. There are 14 residues in the CDR3.

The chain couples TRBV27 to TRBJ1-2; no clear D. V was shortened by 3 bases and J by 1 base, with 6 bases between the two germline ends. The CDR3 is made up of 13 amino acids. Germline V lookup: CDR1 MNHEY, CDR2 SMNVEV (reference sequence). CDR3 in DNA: TGTGCCAGCAGTTTGGCTGTTAACTATGGCTACACCTTC. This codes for CASSLAVNYGYTF.

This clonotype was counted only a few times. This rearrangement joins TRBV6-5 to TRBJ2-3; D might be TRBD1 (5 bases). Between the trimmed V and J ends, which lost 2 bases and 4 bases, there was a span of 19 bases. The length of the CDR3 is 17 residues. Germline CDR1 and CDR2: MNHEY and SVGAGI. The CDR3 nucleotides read TGTGCCAGCAGTTACCTGGCGTGGGGCGGTCACCCAGATACGCAGTATTTT. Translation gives CASSYLAWGGHPDTQYF.